The rows below give T cell receptor beta chains drawn from one sample of a study of blood T cell repertoires in COVID-19. The assay was immunoSEQ multiplex PCR, and TCRdb's table has in-frame clones only and misses some. The table has some 200,000 clones, 84% seen once. Sequenced: peripheral blood. These receptors were collected from a woman of 80 years or more with active or convalescent COVID-19. Both conserved end residues are part of each CDR3. The D gene is left open where the match is weak. A clone size is listed for some rows: how often the clone was seen (once, few, many), or a class if it is expanded.

d_gene,abundance,v_gene,j_gene,CDR3aa,CDR3nt
NA,NA,TRBV10-3,TRBJ1-5,CAISDSNQPQHF,TGTGCCATCAGCGACAGTAATCAGCCCCAGCATTTT
NA,few,TRBV4-2,TRBJ1-5,CASSQDTTASNQPQHF,TGTGCCAGCAGCCAAGATACGACAGCGAGCAATCAGCCCCAGCATTTT
TRBD1,NA,TRBV19,TRBJ1-5,CASSDIGRTGLRGNQPQHF,TGTGCCAGTAGTGACATCGGGCGGACAGGGCTTAGAGGCAATCAGCCCCAGCATTTT
TRBD2,NA,TRBV5-4,TRBJ2-2,CASSLGGLAGGPGELFF,TGTGCCAGCAGCTTGGGGGGACTAGCGGGAGGGCCCGGGGAGCTGTTTTTT
TRBD1,few,TRBV7-3,TRBJ1-2,CASSPSGTATYGYTF,TGTGCCAGCAGCCCCTCCGGGACAGCGACCTATGGCTACACCTTC
NA,NA,TRBV25-1,TRBJ1-1,CASSGEADPEAFF,TGTGCCAGCAGTGGGGAGGCGGACCCTGAAGCTTTCTTT
NA,NA,TRBV12-3/TRBV12-4,TRBJ1-2,CASTHRGGYGYTF,TGTGCCAGCACCCACCGTGGAGGCTATGGCTACACCTTC
NA,NA,TRBV5-1,TRBJ2-7,CASSSGSSYEQYF,TGCGCCAGCAGCTCGGGGAGCTCCTACGAGCAGTACTTC
NA,NA,TRBV29-1,TRBJ2-6,CSVEQGSGANVLTF,TGCAGCGTTGAACAGGGTTCTGGGGCCAACGTCCTGACTTTC
NA,NA,TRBV19,TRBJ2-7,CASSTSGAQQYF,TGTGCCAGTAGCACAAGTGGGGCTCAGCAGTACTTC
NA,few,TRBV5-6,TRBJ1-5,CASTNWGGNQPQHF,TGTGCCAGCACCAATTGGGGGGGGAATCAGCCCCAGCATTTT
NA,NA,TRBV27,TRBJ1-3,CASSTAGGNTIYF,TGTGCCAGCAGTACAGCAGGTGGAAACACCATATATTTT
TRBD2,NA,TRBV11-2,TRBJ2-7,CASSLPYGRSSYEQYF,TGTGCCAGCAGCTTACCTTACGGGAGGAGCTCCTACGAGCAGTACTTC
TRBD2,NA,TRBV5-5,TRBJ2-5,CASSLEAGVETQYF,TGTGCCAGCAGCTTGGAAGCGGGAGTAGAGACCCAGTACTTC
NA,NA,TRBV7-3,TRBJ2-2,CASSLTGTDTGELFF,TGTGCCAGCAGCTTAACTGGGACTGACACCGGGGAGCTGTTTTTT
TRBD1,NA,TRBV6-2/TRBV6-3,TRBJ1-5,CASSYSPTGVFVGNQPQHF,TGTGCCAGCAGTTACTCGCCGACAGGGGTGTTTGTCGGCAATCAGCCCCAGCATTTT
NA,NA,TRBV10-3,TRBJ2-2,CAISETGVNTGELFF,TGTGCCATCAGTGAGACGGGGGTGAACACCGGGGAGCTGTTTTTT
TRBD2,once,TRBV15,TRBJ2-3,CATSRDRAGGTDTQYF,TGTGCCACCAGCAGAGATCGAGCGGGAGGCACAGATACGCAGTATTTT
NA,NA,TRBV18,TRBJ2-1,CASSRNDRAFDEQFF,TGTGCCAGCTCACGCAATGACAGAGCTTTCGATGAGCAGTTCTTC
TRBD2,NA,TRBV3-1/TRBV3-2,TRBJ2-1,CASSQDYPSGRAIPHEQFF,TGTGCCAGCAGCCAAGATTATCCTAGCGGGAGGGCCATCCCCCATGAGCAGTTCTTC
TRBD2,NA,TRBV14,TRBJ2-3,CASSQRLAYVGDTQYF,TGTGCCAGCAGCCAACGACTAGCGTATGTAGGCGATACGCAGTATTTT
TRBD2,NA,TRBV6-2/TRBV6-3,TRBJ2-7,CASSYERGADYEQYF,TGTGCCAGCAGTTACGAGCGGGGGGCGGACTACGAGCAGTACTTC
TRBD1,NA,TRBV2,TRBJ2-3,CASSEARGRADTQYF,TGTGCCAGCAGTGAAGCCAGGGGGCGCGCAGATACGCAGTATTTT
TRBD1,NA,TRBV6-6,TRBJ2-1,CASSSGQVSYNEQFF,TGTGCCAGCAGTTCGGGACAGGTCTCCTACAATGAGCAGTTCTTC
TRBD1,NA,TRBV9,TRBJ1-1,CASSLGDRLTEAFF,TGTGCCAGCAGCCTCGGGGACAGACTCACTGAAGCTTTCTTT
TRBD1,NA,TRBV7-8,TRBJ2-6,CASSSRDRDRSGANVLTF,TGTGCCAGCAGCTCACGCGACAGGGATAGATCTGGGGCCAACGTCCTGACTTTC
NA,NA,TRBV6-5,TRBJ2-5,CASVPLAGSEETQYF,TGTGCCAGTGTCCCGCTTGCAGGGTCGGAGGAGACCCAGTACTTC
NA,once,TRBV18,TRBJ1-1,CASSPRAGVTEAFF,TGTGCCAGCTCACCACGCGCAGGGGTTACTGAAGCTTTCTTT
NA,NA,TRBV5-6,TRBJ1-1,CASREGGRNTEAFF,TGTGCCAGCAGGGAGGGGGGGCGGAACACTGAAGCTTTCTTT
TRBD1,NA,TRBV5-1,TRBJ1-6,CASSFGRTGDSPLHF,TGCGCCAGCAGCTTTGGCAGGACAGGCGATTCACCCCTCCACTTT
NA,many,TRBV7-9,TRBJ2-5,CASSLGLAGGTQETQYF,TGTGCCAGCAGCTTAGGGCTAGCTGGTGGCACTCAAGAGACCCAGTACTTC
NA,NA,TRBV18,TRBJ2-7,CASSLGAGNTKPYEQYF,TGTGCCAGCTCACTGGGAGCCGGGAACACAAAGCCCTACGAGCAGTACTTC
TRBD2,NA,TRBV9,TRBJ2-1,CASSVGSLAGGNEQFF,TGTGCCAGCAGCGTAGGAAGTCTAGCGGGAGGGAATGAGCAGTTCTTC
NA,NA,TRBV7-2,TRBJ1-5,CASTPGGSGNQPQHF,TGTGCCAGCACCCCTGGGGGGTCGGGCAATCAGCCCCAGCATTTT
NA,NA,TRBV7-9,TRBJ1-5,CASSSTGWGQPQHF,TGTGCCAGCAGCTCAACAGGGTGGGGTCAGCCCCAGCATTTT
NA,NA,TRBV30,TRBJ2-7,CAWSVKGYSRGYEQYF,TGTGCCTGGAGTGTGAAAGGTTATAGTAGAGGCTACGAGCAGTACTTC
TRBD1,few,TRBV3-1/TRBV3-2,TRBJ2-1,CASSETGSGSPFF,TGTGCCAGCAGTGAGACAGGGTCAGGTAGTCCGTTCTTC